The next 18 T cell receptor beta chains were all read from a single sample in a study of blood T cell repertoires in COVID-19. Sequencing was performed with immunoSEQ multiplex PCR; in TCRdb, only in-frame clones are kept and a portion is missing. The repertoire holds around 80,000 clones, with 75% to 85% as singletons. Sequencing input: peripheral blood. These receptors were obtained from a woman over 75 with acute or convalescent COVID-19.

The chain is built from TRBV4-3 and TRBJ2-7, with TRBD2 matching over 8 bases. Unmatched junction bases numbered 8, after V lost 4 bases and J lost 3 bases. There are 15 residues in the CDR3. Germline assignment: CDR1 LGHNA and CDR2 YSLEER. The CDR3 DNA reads TGCGCCAGCAGCCGGGACGTTAGCGGGAACTACGAGCAGTACTTC. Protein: CASSRDVSGNYEQYF.

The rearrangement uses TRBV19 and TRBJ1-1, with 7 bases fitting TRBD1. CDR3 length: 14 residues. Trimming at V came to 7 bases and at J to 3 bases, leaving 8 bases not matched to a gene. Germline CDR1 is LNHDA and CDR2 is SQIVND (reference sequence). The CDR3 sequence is CASKRDSEDTEAFF. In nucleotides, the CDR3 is TGTGCCAGTAAAAGGGACAGCGAAGACACTGAAGCTTTCTTT.

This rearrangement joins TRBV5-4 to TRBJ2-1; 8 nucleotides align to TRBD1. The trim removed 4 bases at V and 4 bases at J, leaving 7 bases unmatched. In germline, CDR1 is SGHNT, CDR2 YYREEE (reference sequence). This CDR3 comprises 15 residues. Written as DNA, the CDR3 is TGTGCCAGCAGCCCGGACAGGGAGTATTACAATGAGCAGTTCTTC. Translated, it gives CASSPDREYYNEQFF.

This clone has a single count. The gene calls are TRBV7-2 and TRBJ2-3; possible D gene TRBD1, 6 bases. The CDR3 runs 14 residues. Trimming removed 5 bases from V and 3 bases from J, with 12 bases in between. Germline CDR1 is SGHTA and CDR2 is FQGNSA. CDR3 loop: CASSSTGPTDTQYF. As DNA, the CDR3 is TGTGCCAGCAGCAGCACAGGGCCTACAGATACGCAGTATTTT.

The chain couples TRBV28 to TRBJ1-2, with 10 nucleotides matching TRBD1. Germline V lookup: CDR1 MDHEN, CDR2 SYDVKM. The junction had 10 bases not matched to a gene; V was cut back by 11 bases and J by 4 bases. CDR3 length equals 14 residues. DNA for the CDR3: TGTGCCGCGGGGACAGGGGCGGGTCTCTATGGCTACACCTTC. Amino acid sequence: CAAGTGAGLYGYTF.

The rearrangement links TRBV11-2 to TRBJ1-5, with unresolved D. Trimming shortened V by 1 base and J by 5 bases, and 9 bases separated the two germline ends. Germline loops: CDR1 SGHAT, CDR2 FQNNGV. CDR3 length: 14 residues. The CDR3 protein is CASSLALSDQPQHF. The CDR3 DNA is TGTGCCAGCAGCTTAGCACTTTCCGATCAGCCCCAGCATTTT.

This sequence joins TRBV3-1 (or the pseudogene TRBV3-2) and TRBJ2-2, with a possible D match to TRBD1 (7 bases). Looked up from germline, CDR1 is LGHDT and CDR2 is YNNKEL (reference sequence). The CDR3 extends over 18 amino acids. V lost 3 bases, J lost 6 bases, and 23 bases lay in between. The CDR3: CASSHPLIGGGYSGELFF. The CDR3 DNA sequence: TGTGCCAGCAGCCACCCGCTCATCGGAGGGGGCTATTCCGGGGAGCTGTTTTTT.

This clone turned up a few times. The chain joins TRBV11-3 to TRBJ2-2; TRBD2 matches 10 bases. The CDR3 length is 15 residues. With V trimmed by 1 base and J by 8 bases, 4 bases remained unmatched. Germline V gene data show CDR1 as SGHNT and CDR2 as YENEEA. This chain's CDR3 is CASSLVGLATGELFF. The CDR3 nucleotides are TGTGCCAGCAGCTTAGTGGGACTAGCGACTGGGGAGCTGTTTTTT.

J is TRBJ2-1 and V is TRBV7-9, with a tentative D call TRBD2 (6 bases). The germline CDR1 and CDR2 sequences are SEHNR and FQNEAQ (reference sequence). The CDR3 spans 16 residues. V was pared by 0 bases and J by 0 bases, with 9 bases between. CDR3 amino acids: CASSLAGGLSYNEQFF. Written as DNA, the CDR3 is TGTGCCAGCAGCTTAGCGGGAGGTCTCTCCTACAATGAGCAGTTCTTC.

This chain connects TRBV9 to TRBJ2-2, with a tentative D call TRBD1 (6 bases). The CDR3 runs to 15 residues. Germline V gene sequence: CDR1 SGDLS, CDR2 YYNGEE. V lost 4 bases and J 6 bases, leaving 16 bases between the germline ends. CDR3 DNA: TGTGCCAGCAGCATACTACAGGGTGGGGCCGGGGAGCTGTTTTTT. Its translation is CASSILQGGAGELFF.

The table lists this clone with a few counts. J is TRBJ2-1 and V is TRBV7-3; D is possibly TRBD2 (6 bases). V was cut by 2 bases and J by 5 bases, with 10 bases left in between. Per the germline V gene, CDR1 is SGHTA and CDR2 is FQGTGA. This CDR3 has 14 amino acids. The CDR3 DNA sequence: TGTGCCAGCAGCTTATCACCGGGAGACAATGAGCAGTTCTTC. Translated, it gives CASSLSPGDNEQFF.

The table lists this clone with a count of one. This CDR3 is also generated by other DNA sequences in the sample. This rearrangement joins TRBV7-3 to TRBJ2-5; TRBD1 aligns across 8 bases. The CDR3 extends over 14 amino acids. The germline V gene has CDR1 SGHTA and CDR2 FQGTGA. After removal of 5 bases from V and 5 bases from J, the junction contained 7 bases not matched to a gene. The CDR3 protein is CASSLRTGSETQYF. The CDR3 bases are TGTGCCAGCAGCCTAAGGACAGGGAGCGAGACCCAGTACTTC.

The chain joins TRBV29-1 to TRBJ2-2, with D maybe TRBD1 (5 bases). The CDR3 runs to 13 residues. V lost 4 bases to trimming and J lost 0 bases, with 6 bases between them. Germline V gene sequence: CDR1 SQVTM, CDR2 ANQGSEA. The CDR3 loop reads CSVGQTNTGELFF. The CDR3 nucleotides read TGCAGCGTTGGACAGACGAACACCGGGGAGCTGTTTTTT.

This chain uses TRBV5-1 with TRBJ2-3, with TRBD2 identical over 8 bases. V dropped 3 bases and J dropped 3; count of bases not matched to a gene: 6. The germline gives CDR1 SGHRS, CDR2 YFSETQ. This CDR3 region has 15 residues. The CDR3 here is CASSSREGRTDTQYF. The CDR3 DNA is TGCGCCAGCAGCTCCCGGGAGGGCAGGACAGATACGCAGTATTTT.

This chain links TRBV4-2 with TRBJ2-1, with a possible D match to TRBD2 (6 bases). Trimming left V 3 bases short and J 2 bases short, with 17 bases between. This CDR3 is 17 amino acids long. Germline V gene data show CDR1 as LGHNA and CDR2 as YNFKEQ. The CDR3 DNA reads TGTGCCAGCAGCCAGTCCCCCGGTCGCGGGACCTACAATGAGCAGTTCTTC. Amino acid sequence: CASSQSPGRGTYNEQFF.

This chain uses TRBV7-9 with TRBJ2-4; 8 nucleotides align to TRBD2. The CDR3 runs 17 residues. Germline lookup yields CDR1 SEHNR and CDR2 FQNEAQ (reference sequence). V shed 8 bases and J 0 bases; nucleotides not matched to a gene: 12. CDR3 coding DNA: TGTGCCAGCTCCCTGGCTAGCGGGCGTCTAGCCAAAAACATTCAGTACTTC. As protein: CASSLASGRLAKNIQYF.

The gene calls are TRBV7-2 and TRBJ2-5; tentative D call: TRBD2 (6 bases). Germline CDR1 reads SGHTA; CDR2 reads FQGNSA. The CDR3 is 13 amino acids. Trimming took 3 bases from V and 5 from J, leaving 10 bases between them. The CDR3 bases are TGTGCCAGCAGCTTTAGCGGAGGGGAGACCCAGTACTTC. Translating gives CASSFSGGETQYF.

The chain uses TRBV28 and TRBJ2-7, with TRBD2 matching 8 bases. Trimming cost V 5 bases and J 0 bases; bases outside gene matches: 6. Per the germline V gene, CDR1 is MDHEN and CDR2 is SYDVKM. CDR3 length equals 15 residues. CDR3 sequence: CASSLTSGVSYEQYF. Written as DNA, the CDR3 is TGTGCCAGCAGTCTCACTAGCGGCGTCTCCTACGAGCAGTACTTC.